This T cell receptor (beta chain) was captured in a study of blood T cell repertoires in COVID-19. The V gene lost 3 bases and the J gene lost 2 bases, with 10 bases spanning the gap. This CDR3 spans 14 amino acids. Germline V gives CDR1 SGHRS, CDR2 YFSETQ. Adults between roughly 18 and 89 years of age took part from 24 US areas. Generated by immunoSEQ multiplex PCR, the TCRdb table keeps only in-frame clones and is missing some. Here the sample spans roughly 170,000 clones, over 70% being singletons. The table lists this clone with a few counts. The receptor's source is a woman between 50 and 59 years old in a cohort exposed to, infected with or recovered from COVID-19 (not recorded which). The specimen was PBMCs or T cells enriched from blood (not recorded which). V gene TRBV5-1 combines with J gene TRBJ2-3; tentatively, D is TRBD1 (6 bases). CDR3 loop: CASSSDRLTDTQYF. The DNA of the CDR3 is TGCGCCAGCAGCTCTGACAGGCTCACAGATACGCAGTATTTT. Looking up the rest from reference TRBV5-1 and TRBJ2-3 gives the full variable domain: KAGVTQTPRYLIKTRGQQVTLSCSPISGHRSVSWYQQTPGQGLQFLFEYFSETQRNKGNFPGRFSGRQFSNSRSEMNVSTLELGDSALYLCASSSDRLTDTQYFGPGTRLTVL.